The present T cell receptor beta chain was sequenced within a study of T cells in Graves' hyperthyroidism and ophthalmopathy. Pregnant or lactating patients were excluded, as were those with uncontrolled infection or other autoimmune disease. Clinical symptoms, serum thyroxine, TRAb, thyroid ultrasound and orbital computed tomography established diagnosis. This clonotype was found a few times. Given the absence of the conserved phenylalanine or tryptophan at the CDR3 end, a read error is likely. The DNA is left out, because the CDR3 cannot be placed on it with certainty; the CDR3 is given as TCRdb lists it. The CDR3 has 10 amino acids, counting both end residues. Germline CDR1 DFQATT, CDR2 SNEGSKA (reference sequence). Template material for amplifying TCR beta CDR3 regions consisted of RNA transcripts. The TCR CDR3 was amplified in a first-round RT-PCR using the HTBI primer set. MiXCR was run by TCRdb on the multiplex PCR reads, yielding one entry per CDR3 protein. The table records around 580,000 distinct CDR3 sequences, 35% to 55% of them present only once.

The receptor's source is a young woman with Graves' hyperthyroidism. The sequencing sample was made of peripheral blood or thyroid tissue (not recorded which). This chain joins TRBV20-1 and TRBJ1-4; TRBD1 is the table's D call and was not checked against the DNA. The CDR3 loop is CSARDPGVLY.